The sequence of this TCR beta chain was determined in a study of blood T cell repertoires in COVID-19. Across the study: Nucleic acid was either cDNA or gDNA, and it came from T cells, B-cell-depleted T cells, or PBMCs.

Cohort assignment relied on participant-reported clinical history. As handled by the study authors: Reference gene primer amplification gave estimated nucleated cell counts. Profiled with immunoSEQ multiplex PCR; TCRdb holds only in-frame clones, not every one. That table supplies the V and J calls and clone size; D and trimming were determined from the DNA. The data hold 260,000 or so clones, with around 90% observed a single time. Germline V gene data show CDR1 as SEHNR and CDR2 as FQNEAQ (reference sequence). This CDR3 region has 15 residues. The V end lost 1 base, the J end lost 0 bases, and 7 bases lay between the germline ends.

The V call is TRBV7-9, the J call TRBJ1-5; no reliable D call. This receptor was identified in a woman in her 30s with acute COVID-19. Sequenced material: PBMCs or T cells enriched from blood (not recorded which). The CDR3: CASSLDTNSNQPQHF. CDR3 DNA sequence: TGTGCCAGCAGCTTAGATACAAATAGCAATCAGCCCCAGCATTTT.